This is a list of T cell receptor beta chains from one sample in a study of blood T cell repertoires in COVID-19. Measured with immunoSEQ multiplex PCR; TCRdb has only the in-frame clones, and not every one. The table shows some 120,000 clones, with 90% occurring only once. Material for sequencing was peripheral blood. The receptors were gathered from a man between 60 and 70 years old with COVID-19, enrolled during active disease. The CDR3 runs from the conserved cysteine through the conserved F or W. The D gene is left open where the match is weak. Expanded clones are given a class, and other clones once, few, many or no size at all.

D gene	clone size	V gene	J gene	CDR3 DNA	CDR3 protein
-	-	TRBV4-1	TRBJ1-2	TGCGCCAGCAGCCAAGACCGGGCACAGGGCCGCTATGGCTACACCTTC	CASSQDRAQGRYGYTF
TRBD2	-	TRBV7-9	TRBJ2-1	TGTGCCAGCAGCAGCCTGGAGCTAGCGGGAGGAGGTGAGCAGTTCTTC	CASSSLELAGGGEQFF
-	-	TRBV5-1	TRBJ2-3	TGCGCCAGCAGCTTGGCCAGAGATACGCAGTATTTT	CASSLARDTQYF
-	-	TRBV16	TRBJ1-4	TGTGCCAGCAGCCCTACCGGGAGCGCAACTAATGAAAAACTGTTTTTT	CASSPTGSATNEKLFF
-	-	TRBV30	TRBJ2-1	TGTGCCTGGAGTGGGGGGGATGAGCAGTTCTTC	CAWSGGDEQFF
TRBD1	-	TRBV2	TRBJ2-1	TGTGCCAGCAACAGGGGCGCCTACAATGAGCAGTTCTTC	CASNRGAYNEQFF
-	-	TRBV19	TRBJ2-7	TGTGCCAGTAGTATTTTTAGGGCAGGGGATTCCTACGAGCAGTACTTC	CASSIFRAGDSYEQYF
TRBD2	once	TRBV4-1	TRBJ2-3	TGCGCCAGCAGCCAAGAGTGGGGACTAGCGAAAGATACGCAGTATTTT	CASSQEWGLAKDTQYF
TRBD1	-	TRBV5-4	TRBJ1-1	TGTGCCAGCAGCTCAAACCTCAGACAGGGCACTGAAGCTTTCTTT	CASSSNLRQGTEAFF
-	-	TRBV25-1	TRBJ2-1	TGTGCCAGCAGTGAATCCGGCGGAGCGAACTACAATGAGCAGTTCTTC	CASSESGGANYNEQFF
TRBD2	-	TRBV19	TRBJ2-3	TGTGCCAGTAGTTCTAGGACTAGCGGAAGCACAGATACGCAGTATTTT	CASSSRTSGSTDTQYF
-	-	TRBV6-5	TRBJ1-2	TGTGCCTCCGCCCAGGGAAGGGATGGCTACACCTTC	CASAQGRDGYTF
-	-	TRBV5-6	TRBJ2-2	TGTGCCAGCAGCTTGGAGGTCGGGTCGAACACCGGGGAGCTGTTTTTT	CASSLEVGSNTGELFF
-	-	TRBV6-1	TRBJ2-3	TGTGCCAGCACCTTAGCGGCAAACACAGATACGCAGTATTTT	CASTLAANTDTQYF
TRBD2	-	TRBV9	TRBJ2-2	TGTGCCAGCAGCGTAGACCCTAGCGGGGGTAACACCGGGGAGCTGTTTTTT	CASSVDPSGGNTGELFF
TRBD1	-	TRBV5-4	TRBJ1-6	TGTGCCAGCAGAACCGGGACAGTCAATTCACCCCTCCACTTT	CASRTGTVNSPLHF
-	-	TRBV5-6	TRBJ2-2	TGTGCCAGCAGCTTTGGAGGGTTAACCGGGGAGCTGTTTTTT	CASSFGGLTGELFF
TRBD2	-	TRBV5-4	TRBJ2-1	TGTGCCAGCAGCCGGACTAGCGGGAGACAGTGGGAGCAGTTCTTC	CASSRTSGRQWEQFF
-	-	TRBV7-8	TRBJ2-3	TGTGCCAGCAGTCCCCGAAGCGGGCGCAGCACAGATACGCAGTATTTT	CASSPRSGRSTDTQYF
TRBD2	once	TRBV30	TRBJ2-5	TGTGCCTGGAGTGTTGGTAGCGGGGGCCAAGAGACCCAGTACTTC	CAWSVGSGGQETQYF
-	-	TRBV2	TRBJ1-4	TGTGCCAGCAGCAGGGAGGGGAATGAAAAACTGTTTTTT	CASSREGNEKLFF
TRBD1	-	TRBV11-2	TRBJ1-3	TGTGCCAGCAGTCGGGACAGGGGTCGGGCAAACACCATATATTTT	CASSRDRGRANTIYF